The 16 T cell receptor beta chains below come from one sample, sequenced in a study of T cell changes during pregnancy in multiple sclerosis. Measured with immunoSEQ multiplex PCR; TCRdb has only the in-frame clones, and not every one. The sample lists under 130,000 clones, roughly nine tenths occurring once. The source material was peripheral blood, sampled after pregnancy. All receptors derive from a female donor with multiple sclerosis, enrolled in a pregnancy study.

The chain joins TRBV5-4 to TRBJ1-6; 8 positions agree with TRBD1. V lost 4 bases to trimming and J lost 7 bases; unmatched junction nucleotides: 4. Germline V gene lookup returns CDR1 SGHNT and CDR2 YYREEE (reference sequence). The CDR3 consists of 14 residues. CDR3 loop: CASSLDRDNSPLHF. In DNA, the CDR3 is TGTGCCAGCAGCCTGGACAGGGACAATTCACCCCTCCACTTT. Full variable domain (rest looked up from reference TRBV5-4 and TRBJ1-6): ETGVTQSPTHLIKTRGQQVTLRCSSQSGHNTVSWYQQALGQGPQFIFQYYREEENGRGNFPPRFSGLQFPNYSSELNVNALELDDSALYLCASSLDRDNSPLHFGNGTRLTVT.

This chain links TRBV6-5 with TRBJ1-2, with a tentative D call TRBD1 (5 bases). The germline V and J ends were trimmed by 10 bases and 3 bases, with 21 bases remaining between them. CDR1 and CDR2 from the germline V gene are MNHEY and SVGAGI. The CDR3 consists of 15 residues. DNA for the CDR3: TGTGCCACCCGCCCCCCAGGGAGGTCTCACTATGGCTACACCTTC. It codes for CATRPPGRSHYGYTF.

V gene TRBV5-6 combines with J gene TRBJ1-2, with 10 bases aligning to TRBD1. CDR1 and CDR2 (germline): SGHDT, YYEEEE. V was clipped by 0 bases and J by 7 bases; unmatched bases: 3. The CDR3 spans 14 residues. CDR3 DNA sequence: TGTGCCAGCAGCTTGGGGGACAGGGGAATTGGCTACACCTTC. Its translation is CASSLGDRGIGYTF. The full variable domain, in which reference TRBV5-6 and TRBJ1-2 provide the parts outside the CDR3, is DAGVTQSPTHLIKTRGQQVTLRCSPKSGHDTVSWYQQALGQGPQFIFQYYEEEERQRGNFPDRFSGHQFPNYSSELNVNALLLGDSALYLCASSLGDRGIGYTFGSGTRLTVV.

V gene TRBV29-1 combines with J gene TRBJ2-1; D is possibly TRBD1 (5 bases). The CDR3 loop spans 15 amino acids. Trimming left V 6 bases short and J 6 bases short, with 21 bases between. Germline CDR1 and CDR2: SQVTM and ANQGSEA. In DNA, the CDR3 is TGCAGCGTGACCCTGTCGGTTTTGGGGCCCAATGAGCAGTTCTTC. It is translated as CSVTLSVLGPNEQFF.

The chain carries TRBV27 and TRBJ1-1, with 8 bases matching TRBD1. The CDR3 runs 11 residues. V dropped 6 bases and J dropped 8; count of bases not matched to a gene: 2. Germline V CDR1 and CDR2: MNHEY, SMNVEV (reference sequence). DNA of the CDR3: TGTGCCAGCAGCCGACAGGGGGAAGCTTTCTTT. This gives the protein CASSRQGEAFF.

This chain joins TRBV11-1 and TRBJ2-7, with D possibly TRBD1 on 6 matching bases. The V gene lost 5 bases and the J gene lost 6 bases, with 11 bases spanning the gap. The V gene's germline CDR1 is SGHAT and CDR2 FQDESV (reference sequence). The CDR3 consists of 12 residues. This CDR3 is CASSPGVGEQYF. CDR3 DNA: TGTGCCAGCAGCCCAGGGGTCGGCGAGCAGTACTTC.

About this clone itself: The sample carries other DNA sequences with the same CDR3. This sequence joins TRBV9 and TRBJ2-7; D perhaps matches TRBD2 (5 bases). Germline V gives CDR1 SGDLS, CDR2 YYNGEE. This CDR3 is 15 amino acids long. Trimming took 2 bases from V and 0 from J, leaving 12 bases between them. The CDR3 is CASSVAGGSSYEQYF. CDR3 in DNA: TGTGCCAGCAGCGTTGCCGGTGGGAGCTCCTACGAGCAGTACTTC. Variable domain in full (rest from reference TRBV9 and TRBJ2-7): DSGVTQTPKHLITATGQRVTLRCSPRSGDLSVYWYQQSLDQGLQFLIQYYNGEERAKGNILERFSAQQFPDLHSELNLSSLELGDSALYFCASSVAGGSSYEQYFGPGTRLTVT.

The chain carries TRBV19 and TRBJ2-2; TRBD2 is a possible D gene (6 bases). With 1 base removed from V and 4 bases from J, the gap between germline ends came to 13 bases. Germline assignment: CDR1 LNHDA and CDR2 SQIVND (reference sequence). This CDR3 contains 16 residues. As DNA, the CDR3 is TGTGCCAGTAGTATAGTAGGAGGGAAGGGCACCGGGGAGCTGTTTTTT. Encoded protein: CASSIVGGKGTGELFF. The full variable domain, its missing parts supplied by reference TRBV19 and TRBJ2-2, is DGGITQSPKYLFRKEGQNVTLSCEQNLNHDAMYWYRQDPGQGLRLIYYSQIVNDFQKGDIAEGYSVSREKKESFPLTVTSAQKNPTAFYLCASSIVGGKGTGELFFGEGSRLTVL.

CDR3 region: CASSPASEDTQYF. CDR3 in DNA: TGTGCCAGTAGTCCCGCGAGCGAAGATACGCAGTATTTT. The chain recombines TRBV19 with TRBJ2-3; no reliable D call. V lost 5 bases to trimming and J lost 5 bases, with 11 bases between them. This CDR3 region has 13 residues. Germline CDR1 reads LNHDA; CDR2 reads SQIVND (reference sequence).

The chain carries TRBV5-1 and TRBJ1-2; D is possibly TRBD1 (5 bases). Trimming removed 2 bases at V and 4 bases at J, with 18 bases between. Germline V lookup: CDR1 SGHRS, CDR2 YFSETQ. The CDR3 length is 16 residues. The CDR3 DNA reads as TGCGCCAGCAGCTTCCGCCAGGGCTACCTGTCCTATGGCTACACCTTC. Its translation is CASSFRQGYLSYGYTF.

This sequence joins TRBV12-5 and TRBJ1-1; D is possibly TRBD1 (6 bases). The germline V and J ends were trimmed by 3 bases and 3 bases, with 8 bases remaining between them. The CDR3 covers 13 residues. CDR1 is LGHNT and CDR2 is FRNRAP in the germline V gene. CDR3 region: CASGLQGHTEAFF. Here the CDR3 DNA reads TGTGCTAGTGGTTTACAGGGTCACACTGAAGCTTTCTTT.

V usage is TRBV7-9 and J usage is TRBJ2-3; 8 bases agree with TRBD2. Germline CDR1 is SEHNR and CDR2 is FQNEAQ (reference sequence). The junction had 14 bases not matched to a gene; V was cut back by 6 bases and J by 0 bases. The CDR3 extends over 18 amino acids. CDR3 amino acids: CASRFASGLLSSTDTQYF. CDR3 sequence (DNA): TGTGCCAGCAGGTTTGCTAGCGGGCTTCTCTCTAGCACAGATACGCAGTATTTT.

The V call is TRBV6-5, the J call TRBJ1-3; D is unresolved. Germline CDR1 reads MNHEY; CDR2 reads SVGAGI. The V end was cut by 1 base, the J end by 0 bases, with 10 bases between. This CDR3 region has 16 residues. This CDR3 reads CASSYYSRLSGNTIYF. CDR3 sequence (DNA): TGTGCCAGCAGTTACTATTCCAGACTCTCTGGAAACACCATATATTTT.

This rearrangement joins TRBV10-2 to TRBJ1-5; 9 positions match TRBD1. V lost 8 bases and J lost 5; bases outside the gene matches: 4. The CDR3 extends over 13 amino acids. The germline V gene encodes CDR1 WSHSY and CDR2 SAAADI. DNA of the CDR3: TGCGCCAGCCAGGACAGGGGCCATCAGCCCCAGCATTTT. This codes for CASQDRGHQPQHF.

The J gene is TRBJ1-1, the V gene TRBV18; 10 nucleotides agree with TRBD1. Trimming took 2 bases from V and 4 from J; bases not matched to a gene: 7. The CDR3 has 16 residues. The germline V gene encodes CDR1 KGHSH and CDR2 LQKENI. The CDR3 coding sequence is TGTGCCAGCTCACCATGGGACAGGGGTTCGGTCACTGAAGCTTTCTTT. Translated, it gives CASSPWDRGSVTEAFF.

V and J are TRBV9 and TRBJ1-1; D is unresolved. Germline V gene data show CDR1 as SGDLS and CDR2 as YYNGEE. The CDR3 sequence is 14 residues long. Trimming stripped 4 bases from V and 6 bases from J, with 16 bases between. The CDR3 is CASSPEGRSAEAFF. For the CDR3, the DNA is TGTGCCAGCAGCCCCGAAGGCAGGTCAGCTGAAGCTTTCTTT.